These 32 T cell receptor beta chains share one sample of origin, sequenced in a study of PD-1 blockade in classical Hodgkin lymphoma. The protocol was immunoSEQ multiplex PCR, while the TCRdb copy is restricted to in-frame clones and leaves out a portion. The sample carries 9,000 to 10,000 clones, roughly 88% recorded once. Time point noted: cycle 4 day 1 (C4D1), after more than five weeks of nivolumab. Every patient relapsed after autologous stem cell transplantation, and brentuximab vedotin exposure varied. From thawed PBMCs, CD4+ T cells were purified using magnetic negative selection. Sample: CD4+ T cells from blood, taken before the fourth cycle of nivolumab. The receptors were sampled from a human donor with classical Hodgkin lymphoma.

This sequence joins TRBV5-1 and TRBJ1-6; D not certain. Germline V lookup: CDR1 SGHRS, CDR2 YFSETQ. The CDR3 length is 15 residues. The V end was cut by 4 bases, the J end by 8 bases, with 16 bases between. The CDR3 DNA is TGCGCCAGCAGCGTACAGCCTCGGGAGGATTCACCCCTCCACTTT. This translates into CASSVQPREDSPLHF.

This clone appeared a few times. V usage is TRBV6-5 and J usage is TRBJ1-6, with D perhaps matching TRBD1 (5 bases). Trimming pared 5 bases from V and 8 bases from J, leaving 13 bases between. The CDR3 length is 14 residues. Per the germline V gene, CDR1 is MNHEY and CDR2 is SVGAGI. The CDR3 nucleotides are TGTGCCAGCAGTAGGGGATCAGGATATTCACCCCTCCACTTT. The encoded protein is CASSRGSGYSPLHF.

This chain connects TRBV11-2 to TRBJ2-7, with D perhaps matching TRBD1 or TRBD2 (5 bases each). V was clipped by 8 bases and J by 1 base, with 12 bases between them. The germline V gene encodes CDR1 SGHAT and CDR2 FQNNGV. The CDR3 is 13 amino acids. The CDR3 region has the DNA TGTGCCAGCTCCCGGGGCCCTTCCTACGAGCAGTACTTC. Translating it yields CASSRGPSYEQYF.

The chain carries TRBV5-6 and TRBJ2-7; either TRBD1 or TRBD2 may fit D (5 bases each). CDR1 and CDR2 (germline): SGHDT, YYEEEE. V lost 3 bases to trimming and J lost 3 bases, with 10 bases between them. The CDR3 has 13 amino acids. The CDR3 loop reads CASSSGPSYEQYF. DNA of the CDR3: TGTGCCAGCAGCTCGGGACCCAGCTACGAGCAGTACTTC.

V is TRBV7-3 and J is TRBJ2-1, with 7 bases identical to TRBD1. The ends lost 5 bases at V and 0 bases at J; junction bases unmatched: 4. The CDR3 totals 15 residues. Germline CDR1 is SGHTA and CDR2 is FQGTGA. CDR3 bases: TGTGCCAGCAGCGGGGGACAGTTCTCCTACAATGAGCAGTTCTTC. The encoded protein is CASSGGQFSYNEQFF.

This clone was seen more than once but under ten times. The genes are TRBV19 and TRBJ1-4, with TRBD1 matching over 8 bases. The V and J ends lost 9 bases and 3 bases, in that order; junction bases with no gene match: 3. This CDR3 region has 13 residues. Germline CDR1 reads LNHDA; CDR2 reads SQIVND (reference sequence). DNA for the CDR3: TGTGCCAGCTCGGACAGGGCTAATGAAAAACTGTTTTTT. This gives the protein CASSDRANEKLFF.

The chain couples TRBV19 to TRBJ2-7, with no clear D. This CDR3 spans 14 amino acids. Germline V gives CDR1 LNHDA, CDR2 SQIVND (reference sequence). Trimming took off 1 base at V and 3 bases at J, with 10 bases between the two ends. Here the CDR3 reads CASSIGPMGYEQYF. For the CDR3, the DNA is TGTGCCAGTAGTATAGGCCCGATGGGCTACGAGCAGTACTTC.

The chain has TRBV7-9 and TRBJ2-3, with unresolved D. The CDR3 spans 14 residues. The V gene's germline CDR1 is SEHNR and CDR2 FQNEAQ (reference sequence). The V and J ends lost 3 bases and 2 bases respectively, with 9 bases between them. The CDR3 loop is CASSFLQITDTQYF. Here the CDR3 DNA reads TGTGCCAGCAGCTTTCTACAGATCACAGATACGCAGTATTTT.

This chain links TRBV18 with TRBJ1-5; 7 nucleotides line up with TRBD1. Germline loops: CDR1 KGHSH, CDR2 LQKENI. Losses at the gene ends were 0 bases for V and 1 base for J; bases not matched to a gene: 3. This CDR3 is built from 16 residues. CDR3 sequence: CASSPPYRGSNQPQHF. The DNA for the CDR3 is TGTGCCAGCTCACCACCTTACAGGGGAAGCAATCAGCCCCAGCATTTT.

The chain combines TRBV30 with TRBJ1-2, with a weak D call TRBD1 (6 bases). The CDR3 has 15 residues. Germline V gene data show CDR1 as GTSNPN and CDR2 as SVGIG (reference sequence). Trimming removed 1 base at V and 0 bases at J, with 12 bases between. This CDR3 reads CAWSEQGEANYGYTF. Written as DNA, the CDR3 is TGTGCCTGGAGTGAACAGGGCGAGGCTAACTATGGCTACACCTTC. Variable domain in full (rest from reference TRBV30 and TRBJ1-2): SQTIHQWPATLVQPVGSPLSLECTVEGTSNPNLYWYRQAAGRGLQLLFYSVGIGQISSEVPQNLSASRPQDRQFILSSKKLLLSDSGFYLCAWSEQGEANYGYTFGSGTRLTVV.

The rearrangement links TRBV7-3 to TRBJ2-5; D possibly corresponds to TRBD1 (6 bases). V gave up 1 base and J gave up 4 bases, with 7 bases separating them. This CDR3 comprises 13 residues. Per germline, CDR1 SGHTA and CDR2 FQGTGA. The CDR3 loop reads CASSLMGAETQYF. CDR3 DNA: TGTGCCAGCAGCTTAATGGGGGCAGAGACCCAGTACTTC.

The chain carries TRBV30 and TRBJ2-1, with D perhaps matching TRBD1 or TRBD2 (7 bases each). The CDR3 runs to 16 residues. Trimming removed 0 bases at V and 4 bases at J, with 16 bases between. Germline values: CDR1 GTSNPN, CDR2 SVGIG (reference sequence). The CDR3 region is CAWSVAGRGLYNEQFF. In DNA, the CDR3 is TGTGCCTGGAGTGTAGCGGGGAGGGGGCTATACAATGAGCAGTTCTTC.

This chain joins TRBV6-5 and TRBJ2-3; 11 nucleotides align to TRBD2. There are 14 residues in the CDR3. V gave up 6 bases and J gave up 5 bases; unmatched junction bases: 4. Germline V gives CDR1 MNHEY, CDR2 SVGAGI. CDR3 sequence: CASSYGTSGDTQYF. CDR3 DNA sequence: TGTGCCAGCAGCTACGGGACTAGCGGAGATACGCAGTATTTT.

The chain is built from TRBV5-1 and TRBJ2-7, with a weak D call TRBD1 (5 bases). Germline lookup yields CDR1 SGHRS and CDR2 YFSETQ. V lost 0 bases and J lost 6, with 10 bases in between. The CDR3 is 13 amino acids. The CDR3 is CASSLGQSPEQYF. The CDR3 nucleotides read TGCGCCAGCAGCTTGGGACAGTCACCCGAGCAGTACTTC.

The rearrangement uses TRBV28 and TRBJ1-2; D is possibly TRBD1 (5 bases). Deletions cut 4 bases from V and 4 bases from J, with 13 bases between. CDR3 length: 14 amino acids. Germline lookup yields CDR1 MDHEN and CDR2 SYDVKM. The CDR3 bases are TGTGCCAGCAGTTCGCCGACAGTCGTCTATGGCTACACCTTC. It codes for CASSSPTVVYGYTF.

The chain has TRBV5-1 and TRBJ2-7, with 13 bases matching TRBD2. The CDR3 sequence is 15 residues long. J was trimmed by 6 bases and V by 4 bases; bases with no gene match: 7. The germline V gene has CDR1 SGHRS and CDR2 YFSETQ. The CDR3 DNA follows: TGCGCCAGCAGCGGACCGACTAGCGGGAGGACCGAGCAGTACTTC. This translates into CASSGPTSGRTEQYF.

CDR3 in amino acids: CASSPDRAEAFF. In nucleotides, the CDR3 is TGTGCCAGCTCACCAGACAGGGCTGAAGCTTTCTTT. The chain combines TRBV18 with TRBJ1-1; 7 nucleotides agree with TRBD1. With 2 bases clipped from V and 6 bases from J, the junction kept 0 bases outside the gene matches. The CDR3 contains 12 residues. Germline CDR1 is KGHSH and CDR2 is LQKENI.

The rearrangement links TRBV27 to TRBJ2-1; 9 positions match TRBD2. Germline V gives CDR1 MNHEY, CDR2 SMNVEV (reference sequence). This CDR3 has 15 residues. Unmatched junction bases numbered 7, after V lost 6 bases and J lost 4 bases. The CDR3 region is CASSPTAGGYNEQFF. In DNA form, the CDR3 reads TGTGCCAGCAGCCCTACTGCGGGGGGGTACAATGAGCAGTTCTTC.

The chain is built from TRBV6-5 and TRBJ2-7, with 15 bases that match TRBD2. In germline, CDR1 is MNHEY, CDR2 SVGAGI. This CDR3 has 16 residues. J gave up 4 bases and V 0 bases, and 1 base lay outside the gene matches. The CDR3 nucleotides are TGTGCCAGCAGTTACTCCGGGACTAGCGGGAGGTACGAGCAGTACTTC. Encoded protein: CASSYSGTSGRYEQYF.

This sequence joins TRBV7-3 and TRBJ1-1; 10 bases are a match to TRBD1. With V trimmed by 4 bases and J by 4 bases, 9 bases remained unmatched. In germline, CDR1 is SGHTA, CDR2 FQGTGA. This CDR3 comprises 16 residues. This CDR3 is CASSSIPGQGVTEAFF. For the CDR3, the DNA is TGTGCCAGCAGCTCCATACCCGGACAGGGGGTCACTGAAGCTTTCTTT.

This chain joins TRBV30 and TRBJ1-5; maybe TRBD1 (5 bases). Germline lookup yields CDR1 GTSNPN and CDR2 SVGIG (reference sequence). Between the trimmed V and J ends, which lost 5 bases and 0 bases, there was a span of 8 bases. The CDR3 spans 13 residues. The CDR3 region is CAWGGDSNQPQHF. The CDR3 region has the DNA TGTGCCTGGGGGGGGGATAGCAATCAGCCCCAGCATTTT.

The gene calls are TRBV2 and TRBJ2-7, with TRBD2 matching 8 bases. J gave up 3 bases and V 7 bases, and 8 bases lay outside the gene matches. Germline V gives CDR1 SNHLY, CDR2 FYNNEI. The CDR3 is 14 residues long. CDR3 bases: TGTGCCAGCATCCCGAAGCGGGGGAGCTACGAGCAGTACTTC. Its protein is CASIPKRGSYEQYF.

This sequence joins TRBV11-2 and TRBJ2-3; D remains ambiguous. Germline CDR1 reads SGHAT; CDR2 reads FQNNGV. Trimming pared 4 bases from V and 3 bases from J, leaving 14 bases between. The CDR3 loop spans 15 amino acids. The CDR3 DNA follows: TGTGCCAGCAGCTCCACAAGAAGTGGAACAGATACGCAGTATTTT. It specifies CASSSTRSGTDTQYF.

V is TRBV15 and J is TRBJ2-2, with 9 bases that match TRBD1. Germline values: CDR1 LNHNV, CDR2 YYDKDF (reference sequence). The CDR3 runs 16 residues. V lost 2 bases and J lost 0; bases outside the gene matches: 1. DNA of the CDR3: TGTGCCACCAGCAGATGGACAGGGGCGAACACCGGGGAGCTGTTTTTT. This encodes CATSRWTGANTGELFF.

The gene calls are TRBV5-8 and TRBJ1-5; perhaps TRBD1 as D (5 bases). CDR1 SGHTS and CDR2 YDEGEE come from the germline V gene. The CDR3 runs to 14 residues. V was cut by 4 bases and J by 8 bases, with 16 bases left in between. DNA for the CDR3: TGTGCCAGCAGCCCCGGGGGTTTACTTGAGCCCCAGCATTTT. Amino acids: CASSPGGLLEPQHF.

This chain joins TRBV12-5 and TRBJ1-2, with a tentative D call TRBD1 (5 bases). The CDR3 is made up of 16 amino acids. V was cut by 7 bases and J by 0 bases, with 18 bases left in between. Germline CDR1 is LGHNT and CDR2 is FRNRAP. The CDR3 DNA is TGTGCTAGTGCCCTGGGGACTAATAGAGCTAACTATGGCTACACCTTC. It specifies CASALGTNRANYGYTF.

V gene TRBV6-6 combines with J gene TRBJ1-3, with D possibly TRBD1 on 5 matching bases. The CDR3 has 16 amino acids. The V gene lost 4 bases and the J gene lost 3 bases, with 16 bases spanning the gap. CDR1 MNHNY and CDR2 SVGAGI come from the germline V gene (reference sequence). In nucleotides, the CDR3 is TGTGCCAGCAGTTCGGCAGGGTTTGGGTTTGGAAACACCATATATTTT. Its translation is CASSSAGFGFGNTIYF.

This clone was found once. V and J are TRBV18 and TRBJ2-6; 8 nucleotides match TRBD1. J gave up 3 bases and V 6 bases, and 7 bases lay outside the gene matches. This CDR3 comprises 16 residues. Germline assignment: CDR1 KGHSH and CDR2 LQKENI. The CDR3 DNA is TGTGCCAGCTCGGCAGGGGGCGCAAGTGGGGCCAACGTCCTGACTTTC. Amino acid sequence: CASSAGGASGANVLTF.

This clone was detected once. The gene calls are TRBV9 and TRBJ1-1, with D perhaps matching TRBD1 (5 bases). The CDR3 length is 16 residues. V gave up 0 bases and J gave up 0 bases, with 12 bases separating them. In germline, CDR1 is SGDLS, CDR2 YYNGEE. The CDR3 region has the DNA TGTGCCAGCAGCGTAGCCCCGGACACCCTGAACACTGAAGCTTTCTTT. This gives the protein CASSVAPDTLNTEAFF.

The chain uses TRBV7-2 and TRBJ2-3; TRBD2 is a possible D gene (6 bases). The length of the CDR3 is 16 residues. V was pared by 4 bases and J by 0 bases, with 14 bases between. The germline gives CDR1 SGHTA, CDR2 FQGNSA. The CDR3 DNA follows: TGTGCCAGCAGCTCATTTAAGGGACTGAGCACAGATACGCAGTATTTT. The encoded protein is CASSSFKGLSTDTQYF.

V and J are TRBV7-2 and TRBJ2-1, with TRBD1 as a possible D gene (5 bases). This CDR3 comprises 14 residues. V shed 1 base and J shed 10 bases, with 14 bases lying between them. Per germline, CDR1 SGHTA and CDR2 FQGNSA. CDR3 amino acids: CASSLGPGLWEQFF. The CDR3 DNA is TGTGCCAGCAGCTTAGGGCCAGGGCTTTGGGAGCAGTTCTTC.

CDR3 in amino acids: CASRVRLDTEAFF. The CDR3 region has the DNA TGTGCCAGCAGGGTTAGGCTAGACACTGAAGCTTTCTTT. V is TRBV2 and J is TRBJ1-1, with D uncertain. The CDR3 is 13 residues long. The germline CDR1 and CDR2 sequences are SNHLY and FYNNEI. V was shortened by 6 bases and J by 3 bases, with 11 bases between the two germline ends.